Shown below are 2 T cell receptor beta chains from a single sample sequenced in a study of PD-1 blockade in classical Hodgkin lymphoma (dated by TCRdb to the early 2020s). The method behind the library was the immunoSEQ multiplex PCR assay. The table was pulled from immuneACCESS by TCRdb, which kept in-frame rearrangements only. Such tables lose some clones; where checked, under half of the loss comes from unresolved V genes, and the rest has no known cause. This sample gives 20,000 to 25,000 clones in total; roughly nine tenths of them show up just once. About 0.41% of the sample lies in the top ten. Sample time point, as interpreted from the label and publication: newly diagnosed, previously untreated cHL patient sample. Using a Miltenyi CD4+ T cell isolation kit, CD4+ T cells were purified from thawed PBMCs through magnetic negative selection. The sequenced material came from CD4+ T cells from blood. Every receptor here comes from a human donor with classical Hodgkin lymphoma.

This chain uses TRBV7-3 with TRBJ2-7; TRBD2 agrees at 7 bases. Per the germline V gene, CDR1 is SGHTA and CDR2 is FQGTGA. This CDR3 region has 15 residues. Trimming at V came to 2 bases and at J to 1 base, leaving 5 bases not matched to a gene. CDR3 nucleotide sequence: TGTGCCAGCAGCTTATGGGGCGGGGGTTCCTACGAGCAGTACTTC. As protein: CASSLWGGGSYEQYF.

The rearrangement links TRBV5-4 to TRBJ1-1; possible D gene TRBD1, 5 bases. V lost 5 bases to trimming and J lost 4 bases, with 12 bases between them. The CDR3 runs to 13 residues. In germline, CDR1 is SGHNT, CDR2 YYREEE (reference sequence). The CDR3 DNA sequence: TGTGCCAGCAGTTTTACGGGGGGCACTGAAGCTTTCTTT. This gives the protein CASSFTGGTEAFF.